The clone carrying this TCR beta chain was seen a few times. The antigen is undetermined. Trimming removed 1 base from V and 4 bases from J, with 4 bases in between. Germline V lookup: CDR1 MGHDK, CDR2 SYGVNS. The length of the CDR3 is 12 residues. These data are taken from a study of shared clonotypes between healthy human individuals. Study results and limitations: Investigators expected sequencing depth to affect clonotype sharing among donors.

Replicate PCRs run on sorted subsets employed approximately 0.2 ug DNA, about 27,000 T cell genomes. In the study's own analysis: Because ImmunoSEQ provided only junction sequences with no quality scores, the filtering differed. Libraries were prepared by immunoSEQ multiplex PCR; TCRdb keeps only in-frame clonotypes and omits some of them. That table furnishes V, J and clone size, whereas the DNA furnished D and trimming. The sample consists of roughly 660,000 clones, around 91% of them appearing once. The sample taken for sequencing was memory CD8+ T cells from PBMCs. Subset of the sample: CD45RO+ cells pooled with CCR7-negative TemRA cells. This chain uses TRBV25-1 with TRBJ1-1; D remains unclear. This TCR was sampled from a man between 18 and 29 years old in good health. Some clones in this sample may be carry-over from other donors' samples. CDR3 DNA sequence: TGTGCCAGCAGTGAATGGGGCACTGAAGCTTTCTTT. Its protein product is CASSEWGTEAFF.